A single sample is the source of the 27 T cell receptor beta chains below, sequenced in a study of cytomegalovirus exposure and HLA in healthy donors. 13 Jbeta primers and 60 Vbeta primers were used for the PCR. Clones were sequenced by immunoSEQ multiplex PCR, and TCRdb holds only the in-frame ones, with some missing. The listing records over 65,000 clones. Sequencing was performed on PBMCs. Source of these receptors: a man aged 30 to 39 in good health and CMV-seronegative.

Written as DNA, the CDR3 is TGTGCCAGCAGTGGTTGGACAGGGGGTACCGGGGAGCTGTTTTTT. Protein product: CASSGWTGGTGELFF. This chain joins TRBV6-1 and TRBJ2-2, with 10 bases matching TRBD1. With 4 bases clipped from V and 5 bases from J, the junction kept 4 bases outside the gene matches. Germline loops: CDR1 MNHNS, CDR2 SASEGT. CDR3 size: 15 residues.

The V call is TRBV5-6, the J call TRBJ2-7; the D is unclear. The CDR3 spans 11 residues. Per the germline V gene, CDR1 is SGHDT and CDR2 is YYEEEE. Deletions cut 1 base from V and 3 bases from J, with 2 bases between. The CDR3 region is CASSLYYEQYF. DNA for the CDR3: TGTGCCAGCAGCTTGTACTACGAGCAGTACTTC. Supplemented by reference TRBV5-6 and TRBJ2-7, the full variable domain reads DAGVTQSPTHLIKTRGQQVTLRCSPKSGHDTVSWYQQALGQGPQFIFQYYEEEERQRGNFPDRFSGHQFPNYSSELNVNALLLGDSALYLCASSLYYEQYFGPGTRLTVT.

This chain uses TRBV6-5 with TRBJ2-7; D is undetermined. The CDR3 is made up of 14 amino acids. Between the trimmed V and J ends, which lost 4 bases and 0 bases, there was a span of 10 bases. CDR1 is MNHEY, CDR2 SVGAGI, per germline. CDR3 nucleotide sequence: TGTGCCAGCAGTTCTCGACGGAGCTCCTACGAGCAGTACTTC. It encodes CASSSRRSSYEQYF.

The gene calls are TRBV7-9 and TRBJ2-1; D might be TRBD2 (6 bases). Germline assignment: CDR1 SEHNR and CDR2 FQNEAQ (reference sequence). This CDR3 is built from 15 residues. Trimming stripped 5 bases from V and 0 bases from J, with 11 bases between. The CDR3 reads CASSRDGSSYNEQFF. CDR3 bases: TGTGCCAGCAGCAGAGACGGGAGCTCCTACAATGAGCAGTTCTTC.

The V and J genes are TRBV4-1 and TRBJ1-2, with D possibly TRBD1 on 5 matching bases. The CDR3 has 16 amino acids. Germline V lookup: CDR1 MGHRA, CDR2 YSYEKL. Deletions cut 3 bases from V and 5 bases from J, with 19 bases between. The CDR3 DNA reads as TGCGCCAGCAGCCAGCCCGGGAGACAGCCGCTTTATGGCTACACCTTC. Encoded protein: CASSQPGRQPLYGYTF.

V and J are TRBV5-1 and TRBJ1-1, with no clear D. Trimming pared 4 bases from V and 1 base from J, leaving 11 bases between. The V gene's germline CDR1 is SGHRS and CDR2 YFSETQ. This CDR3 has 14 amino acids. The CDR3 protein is CASSLTLPNTEAFF. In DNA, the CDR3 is TGCGCCAGCAGCCTGACACTCCCGAACACTGAAGCTTTCTTT.

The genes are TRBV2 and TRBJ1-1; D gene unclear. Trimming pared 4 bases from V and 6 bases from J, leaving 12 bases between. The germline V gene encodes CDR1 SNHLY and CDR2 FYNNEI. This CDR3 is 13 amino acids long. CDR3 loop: CASSAVGVPEAFF. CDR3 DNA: TGTGCCAGCAGTGCGGTTGGTGTGCCTGAAGCTTTCTTT.

The CDR3 region has the DNA TGTGCCAGCAGCTTATCCCGGCGGAGACGGGACTACTATGGCTACACCTTC. As protein: CASSLSRRRRDYYGYTF. This sequence joins TRBV7-8 and TRBJ1-2; possibly TRBD1 for D (5 bases). Per the germline V gene, CDR1 is SGHVS and CDR2 is FQNEAQ. V lost 2 bases to trimming and J lost 3 bases, with 19 bases between them. CDR3 length equals 17 residues.

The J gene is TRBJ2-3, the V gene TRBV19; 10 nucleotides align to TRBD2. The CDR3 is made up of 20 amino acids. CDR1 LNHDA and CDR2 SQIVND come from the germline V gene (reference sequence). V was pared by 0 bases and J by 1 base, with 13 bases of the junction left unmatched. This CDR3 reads CASSIEGEAGGPGGTDTQYF. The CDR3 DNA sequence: TGTGCCAGTAGTATAGAAGGAGAAGCGGGAGGGCCCGGGGGCACAGATACGCAGTATTTT. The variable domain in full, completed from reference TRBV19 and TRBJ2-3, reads DGGITQSPKYLFRKEGQNVTLSCEQNLNHDAMYWYRQDPGQGLRLIYYSQIVNDFQKGDIAEGYSVSREKKESFPLTVTSAQKNPTAFYLCASSIEGEAGGPGGTDTQYFGPGTRLTVL.

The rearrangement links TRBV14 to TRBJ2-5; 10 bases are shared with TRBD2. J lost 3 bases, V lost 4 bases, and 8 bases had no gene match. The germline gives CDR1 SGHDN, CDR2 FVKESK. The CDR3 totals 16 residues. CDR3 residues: CASSPGWLAGEETQYF. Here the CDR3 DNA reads TGTGCCAGCAGCCCCGGTTGGCTAGCGGGAGAAGAGACCCAGTACTTC.

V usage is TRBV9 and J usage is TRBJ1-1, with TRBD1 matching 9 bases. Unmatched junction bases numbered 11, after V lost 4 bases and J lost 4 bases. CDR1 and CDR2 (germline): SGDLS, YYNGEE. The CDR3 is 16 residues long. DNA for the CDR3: TGTGCCAGCAGCCAGACCGGGACAGGGAGGGCCACTGAAGCTTTCTTT. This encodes CASSQTGTGRATEAFF.

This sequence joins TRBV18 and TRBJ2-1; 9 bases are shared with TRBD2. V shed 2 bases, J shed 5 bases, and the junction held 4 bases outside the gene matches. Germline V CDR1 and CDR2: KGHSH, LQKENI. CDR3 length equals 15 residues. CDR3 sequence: CASSPGVAGDNEQFF. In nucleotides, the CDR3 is TGTGCCAGCTCACCAGGGGTAGCGGGAGACAATGAGCAGTTCTTC.

CDR3 nucleotides: TGTGCCAGCAGCTTAGGGCTGGGCAATCAGCCCCAGCATTTT. It codes for CASSLGLGNQPQHF. The V and J genes are TRBV7-9 and TRBJ1-5; D is undetermined. The CDR3 loop spans 14 amino acids. V gave up 1 base and J gave up 2 bases, with 6 bases separating them. Germline assignment: CDR1 SEHNR and CDR2 FQNEAQ (reference sequence).

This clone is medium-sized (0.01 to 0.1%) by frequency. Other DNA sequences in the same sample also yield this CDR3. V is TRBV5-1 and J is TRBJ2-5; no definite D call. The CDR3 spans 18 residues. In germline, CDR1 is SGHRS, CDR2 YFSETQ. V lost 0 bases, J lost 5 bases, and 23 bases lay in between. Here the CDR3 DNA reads TGCGCCAGCAGCTTGGTTCCCTACGAGGCCAGTTCCCGGGAGACCCAGTACTTC. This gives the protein CASSLVPYEASSRETQYF.

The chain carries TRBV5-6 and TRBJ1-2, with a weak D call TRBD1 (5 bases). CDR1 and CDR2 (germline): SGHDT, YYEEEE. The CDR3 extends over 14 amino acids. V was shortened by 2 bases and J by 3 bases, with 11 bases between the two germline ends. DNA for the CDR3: TGTGCCAGCAGCTTCAGGCAGGGCCACTATGGCTACACCTTC. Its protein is CASSFRQGHYGYTF.

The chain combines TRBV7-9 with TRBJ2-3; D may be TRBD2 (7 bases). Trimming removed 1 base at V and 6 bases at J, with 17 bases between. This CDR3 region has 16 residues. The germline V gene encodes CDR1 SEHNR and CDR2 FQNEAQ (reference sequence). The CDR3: CASSLGARGGLDTQYF. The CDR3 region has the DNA TGTGCCAGCAGCTTAGGTGCAAGGGGGGGCCTGGATACGCAGTATTTT.

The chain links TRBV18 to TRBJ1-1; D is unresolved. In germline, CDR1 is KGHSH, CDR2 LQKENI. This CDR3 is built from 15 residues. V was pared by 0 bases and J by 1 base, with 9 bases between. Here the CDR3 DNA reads TGTGCCAGCTCACCACCAAGCTCTGAGAACACTGAAGCTTTCTTT. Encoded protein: CASSPPSSENTEAFF.

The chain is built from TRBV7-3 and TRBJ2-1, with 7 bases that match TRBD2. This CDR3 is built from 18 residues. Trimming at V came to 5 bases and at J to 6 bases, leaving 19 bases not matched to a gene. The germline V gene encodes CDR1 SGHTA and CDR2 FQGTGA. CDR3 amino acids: CASSDGGFRGSVLNEQFF. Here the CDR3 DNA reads TGTGCCAGCAGCGATGGGGGGTTTCGCGGGAGTGTCCTCAATGAGCAGTTCTTC.

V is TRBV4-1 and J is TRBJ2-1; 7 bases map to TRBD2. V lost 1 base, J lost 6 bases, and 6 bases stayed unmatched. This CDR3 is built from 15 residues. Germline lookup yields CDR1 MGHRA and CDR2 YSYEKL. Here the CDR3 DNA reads TGCGCCAGCAGCCAAGTGGGGGGGACTGGCAATGAGCAGTTCTTC. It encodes CASSQVGGTGNEQFF.

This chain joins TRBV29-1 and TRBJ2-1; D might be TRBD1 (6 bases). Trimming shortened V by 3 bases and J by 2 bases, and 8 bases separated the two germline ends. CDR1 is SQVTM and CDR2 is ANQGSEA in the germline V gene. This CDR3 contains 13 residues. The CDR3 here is CSVDGTTYNEQFF. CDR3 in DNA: TGCAGCGTTGATGGGACAACCTACAATGAGCAGTTCTTC.

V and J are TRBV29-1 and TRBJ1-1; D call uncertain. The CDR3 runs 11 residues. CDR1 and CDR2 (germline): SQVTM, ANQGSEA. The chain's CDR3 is CSAAGGGEAFF. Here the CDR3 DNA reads TGCAGTGCAGCGGGCGGAGGTGAAGCTTTCTTT.

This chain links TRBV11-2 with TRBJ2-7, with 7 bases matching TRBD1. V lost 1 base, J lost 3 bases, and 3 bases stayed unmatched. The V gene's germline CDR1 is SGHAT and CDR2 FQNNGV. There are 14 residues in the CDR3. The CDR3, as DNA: TGTGCCAGCAGCTTAGCCCCAGGGGGCTACGAGCAGTACTTC. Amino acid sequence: CASSLAPGGYEQYF.

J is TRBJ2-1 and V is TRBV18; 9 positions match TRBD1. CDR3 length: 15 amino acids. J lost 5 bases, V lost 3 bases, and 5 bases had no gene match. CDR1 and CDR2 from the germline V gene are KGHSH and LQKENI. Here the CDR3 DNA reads TGTGCCAGCTCACCGGACAGGGGCATTAACAATGAGCAGTTCTTC. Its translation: CASSPDRGINNEQFF. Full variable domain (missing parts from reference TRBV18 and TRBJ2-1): NAGVMQNPRHLVRRRGQEARLRCSPMKGHSHVYWYRQLPEEGLKFMVYLQKENIIDESGMPKERFSAEFPKEGPSILRIQQVVRGDSAAYFCASSPDRGINNEQFFGPGTRLTVL.

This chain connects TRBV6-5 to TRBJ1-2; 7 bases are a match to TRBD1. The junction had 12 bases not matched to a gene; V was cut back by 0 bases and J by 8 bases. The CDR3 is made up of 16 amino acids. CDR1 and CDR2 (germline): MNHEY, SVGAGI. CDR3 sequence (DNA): TGTGCCAGCAGTTACTCGCCGGGACAGTCTATAGGAGGCTACACCTTC. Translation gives CASSYSPGQSIGGYTF.

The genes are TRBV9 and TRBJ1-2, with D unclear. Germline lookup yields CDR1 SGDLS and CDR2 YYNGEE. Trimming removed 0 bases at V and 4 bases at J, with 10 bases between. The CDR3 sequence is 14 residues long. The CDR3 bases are TGTGCCAGCAGCGTAGCGGGGAAGGGCTATGGCTACACCTTC. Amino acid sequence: CASSVAGKGYGYTF.

CDR3 loop: CASSAPGQVYEQYF. CDR3 bases: TGTGCCAGCAGCGCCCCGGGACAGGTCTACGAGCAGTACTTC. The chain couples TRBV27 to TRBJ2-7, with TRBD1 identical over 8 bases. This CDR3 is 14 amino acids long. CDR1 is MNHEY and CDR2 is SMNVEV in the germline V gene (reference sequence). V shed 6 bases and J 3 bases; nucleotides not matched to a gene: 7.

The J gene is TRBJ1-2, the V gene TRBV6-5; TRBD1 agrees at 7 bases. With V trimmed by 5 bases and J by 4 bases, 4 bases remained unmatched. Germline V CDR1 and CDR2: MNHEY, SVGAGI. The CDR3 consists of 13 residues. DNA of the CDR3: TGTGCCAGCAGTCCCGACAGGGTCTATGGCTACACCTTC. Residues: CASSPDRVYGYTF.